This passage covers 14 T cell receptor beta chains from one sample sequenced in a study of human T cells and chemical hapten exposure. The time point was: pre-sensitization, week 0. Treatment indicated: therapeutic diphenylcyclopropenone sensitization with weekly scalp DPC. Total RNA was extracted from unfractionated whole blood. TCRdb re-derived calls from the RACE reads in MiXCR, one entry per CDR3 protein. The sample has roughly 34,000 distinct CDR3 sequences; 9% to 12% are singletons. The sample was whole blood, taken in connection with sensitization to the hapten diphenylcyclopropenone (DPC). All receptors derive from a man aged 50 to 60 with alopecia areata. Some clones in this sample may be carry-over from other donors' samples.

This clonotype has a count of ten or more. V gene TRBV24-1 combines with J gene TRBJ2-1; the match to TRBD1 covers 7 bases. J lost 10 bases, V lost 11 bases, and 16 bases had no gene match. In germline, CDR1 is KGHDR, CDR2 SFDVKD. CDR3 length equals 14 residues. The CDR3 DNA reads TGTGCCAGTAACAGGGGTAAGAAGCCTTACGAGCAGTTCTTC. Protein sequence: CASNRGKKPYEQFF.

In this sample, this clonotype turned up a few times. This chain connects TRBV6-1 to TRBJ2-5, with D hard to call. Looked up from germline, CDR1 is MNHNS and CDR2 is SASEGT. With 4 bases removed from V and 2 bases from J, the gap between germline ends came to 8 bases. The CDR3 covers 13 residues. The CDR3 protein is CASSVAGQETQYF. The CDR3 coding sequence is TGTGCCAGCAGTGTGGCAGGTCAAGAGACCCAGTACTTC.

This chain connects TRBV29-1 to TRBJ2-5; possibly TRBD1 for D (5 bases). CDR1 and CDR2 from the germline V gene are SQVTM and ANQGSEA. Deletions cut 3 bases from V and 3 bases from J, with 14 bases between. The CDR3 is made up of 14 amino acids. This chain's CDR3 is CSVESRVGEETQYF. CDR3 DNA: TGCAGCGTTGAGAGCAGGGTCGGTGAAGAGACCCAGTACTTC.

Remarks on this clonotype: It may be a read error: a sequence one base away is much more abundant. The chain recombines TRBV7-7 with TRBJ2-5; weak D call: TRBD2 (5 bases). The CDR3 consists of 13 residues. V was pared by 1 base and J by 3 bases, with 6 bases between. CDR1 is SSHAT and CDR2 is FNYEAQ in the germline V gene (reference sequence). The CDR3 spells CASSLEREETQYF. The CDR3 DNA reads TGTGCCAGCAGCTTAGAGAGGGAAGAGACCCAGTACTTC.

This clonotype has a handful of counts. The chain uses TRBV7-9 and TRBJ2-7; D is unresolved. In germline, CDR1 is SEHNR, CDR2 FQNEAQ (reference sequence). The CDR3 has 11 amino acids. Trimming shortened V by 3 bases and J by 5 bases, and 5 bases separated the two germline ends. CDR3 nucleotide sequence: TGTGCCAGCAGCTTTACACACGAGCAGTACTTC. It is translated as CASSFTHEQYF.

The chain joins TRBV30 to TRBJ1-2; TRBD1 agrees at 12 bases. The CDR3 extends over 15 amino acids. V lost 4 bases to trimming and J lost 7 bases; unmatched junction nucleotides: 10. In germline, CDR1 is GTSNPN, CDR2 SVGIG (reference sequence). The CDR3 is CAWTIPGQGAGGYTF. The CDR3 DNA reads TGTGCCTGGACCATTCCGGGACAGGGGGCAGGTGGCTACACCTTC.

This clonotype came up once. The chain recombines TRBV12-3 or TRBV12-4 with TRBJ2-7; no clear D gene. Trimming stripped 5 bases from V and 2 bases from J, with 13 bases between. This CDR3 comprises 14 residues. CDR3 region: CASSQGSWTYEQYF. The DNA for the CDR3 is TGTGCCAGCAGTCAAGGAAGCTGGACCTACGAGCAGTACTTC.

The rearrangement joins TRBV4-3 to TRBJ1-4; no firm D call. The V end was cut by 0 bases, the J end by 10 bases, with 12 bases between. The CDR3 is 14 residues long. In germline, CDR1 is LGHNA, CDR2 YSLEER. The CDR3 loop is CASSQETLSRKLFF. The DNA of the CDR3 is TGCGCCAGCAGCCAAGAAACACTTTCTCGAAAACTGTTTTTT.

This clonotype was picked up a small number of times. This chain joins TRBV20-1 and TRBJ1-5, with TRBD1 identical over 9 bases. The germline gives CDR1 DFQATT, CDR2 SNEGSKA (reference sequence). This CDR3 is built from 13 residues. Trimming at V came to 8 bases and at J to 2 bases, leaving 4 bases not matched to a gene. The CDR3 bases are TGCAGTAGTACAGGGGGCGGCAATCAGCCCCAGCATTTT. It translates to CSSTGGGNQPQHF.

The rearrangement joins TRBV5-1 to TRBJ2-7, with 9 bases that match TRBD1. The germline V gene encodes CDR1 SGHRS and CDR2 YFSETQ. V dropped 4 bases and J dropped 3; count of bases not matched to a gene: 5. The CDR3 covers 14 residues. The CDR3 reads CASSPGQGGYEQYF. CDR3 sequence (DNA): TGCGCCAGCAGCCCGGGACAGGGAGGCTACGAGCAGTACTTC.

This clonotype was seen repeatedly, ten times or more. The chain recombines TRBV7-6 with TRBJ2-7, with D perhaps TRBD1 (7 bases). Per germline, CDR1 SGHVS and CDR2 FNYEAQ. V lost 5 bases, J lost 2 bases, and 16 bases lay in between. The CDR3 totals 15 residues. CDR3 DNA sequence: TGTGCCAGCAGCCCAGGGGGGACTGGCCCCTACGAGCAGTACTTC. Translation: CASSPGGTGPYEQYF.

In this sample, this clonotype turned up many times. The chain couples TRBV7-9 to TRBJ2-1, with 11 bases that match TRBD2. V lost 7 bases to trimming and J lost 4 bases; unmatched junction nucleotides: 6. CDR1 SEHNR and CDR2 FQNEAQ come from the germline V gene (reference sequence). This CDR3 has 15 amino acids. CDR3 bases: TGTGCCAGCACCGTGGGACTAGCGGAATACAATGAGCAGTTCTTC. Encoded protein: CASTVGLAEYNEQFF. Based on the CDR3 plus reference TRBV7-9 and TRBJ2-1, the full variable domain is DTGVSQNPRHKITKRGQNVTFRCDPISEHNRLYWYRQTLGQGPEFLTYFQNEAQLEKSRLLSDRFSAERPKGSFSTLEIQRTEQGDSAMYLCASTVGLAEYNEQFFGPGTRLTVL.

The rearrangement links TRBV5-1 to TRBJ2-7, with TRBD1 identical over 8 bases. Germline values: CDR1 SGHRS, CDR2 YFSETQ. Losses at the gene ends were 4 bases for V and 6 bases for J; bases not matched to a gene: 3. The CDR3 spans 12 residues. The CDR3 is CASSLQGGEQYF. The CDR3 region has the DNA TGCGCCAGCAGCCTACAGGGGGGCGAGCAGTACTTC.

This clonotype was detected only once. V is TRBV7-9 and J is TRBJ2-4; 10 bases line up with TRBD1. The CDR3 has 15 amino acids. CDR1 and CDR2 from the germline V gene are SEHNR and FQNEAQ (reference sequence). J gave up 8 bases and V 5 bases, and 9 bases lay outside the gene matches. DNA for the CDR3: TGTGCCAGCAGCGAGACCCGGGACAGGGGATACATTCAGTACTTC. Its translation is CASSETRDRGYIQYF.